The rows below give T cell receptor beta chains drawn from one sample of a study of T cells in Graves' hyperthyroidism and ophthalmopathy. TCRdb analysed the multiplex PCR reads with MiXCR anew, one entry per CDR3 protein. Of fewer than 300,000 distinct CDR3 sequences in the sample, less than 30% were seen once. Material for sequencing was blood. The receptors shown here come from a middle-aged man with Graves' hyperthyroidism that later progressed to Graves' ophthalmopathy. Each CDR3 is given with its conserved first and last residue. A D gene is named only where the DNA matches it firmly. Only some rows state a clone size, as once, few, many or a class for expanded clones.

V gene,D gene,clone size,J gene,CDR3 protein,CDR3 DNA
TRBV19,.,.,TRBJ1-5,CASSIGFGTPNQPQHF,TGTGCCAGTAGCATTGGGTTTGGGACACCTAATCAGCCCCAGCATTTT
TRBV12-3/TRBV12-4,.,.,TRBJ2-7,CASSLSTSYEQYF,TGTGCCAGCAGTTTGAGTACTTCCTACGAGCAGTACTTC
TRBV5-1,.,many,TRBJ2-7,CASSSNPGSNYEQYF,TGCGCCAGCAGCTCCAATCCCGGGAGTAACTACGAGCAGTACTTC
TRBV6-1,.,many,TRBJ2-2,CASGAPGDFTGELFF,TGTGCCAGCGGGGCCCCCGGGGACTTCACCGGGGAGCTGTTTTTT
TRBV28,TRBD2,.,TRBJ2-4,CASIPPSGVLAKNIQYF,TGTGCCAGCATCCCGCCTAGCGGGGTGCTAGCCAAAAACATTCAGTACTTC
TRBV7-2,.,.,TRBJ2-4,CASSLEGSYIQYF,TGTGCCAGCAGCTTAGAGGGTTCGTACATTCAGTACTTC
TRBV12-3/TRBV12-4,TRBD1,once,TRBJ1-5,CASSSTRYRGFSNQPQHF,TGTGCCAGCAGTAGCACCCGGTACAGGGGATTCAGCAATCAGCCCCAGCATTTT
TRBV18,.,many,TRBJ2-7,CASSPPVQTYEQYF,TGTGCCAGCTCACCACCGGTACAAACCTACGAGCAGTACTTC
TRBV18,.,many,TRBJ1-5,CASSPVGQINQPQHF,TGTGCCAGCTCACCGGTCGGGCAAATCAATCAGCCCCAGCATTTT
TRBV5-1,.,many,TRBJ2-7,CASTRGPSYEQYF,TGCGCCAGCACAAGAGGGCCCTCCTACGAGCAGTACTTC
TRBV12-3/TRBV12-4,TRBD1,many,TRBJ2-7,CASSLRTGPPYEQYF,TGTGCCAGCAGTCTGAGGACAGGCCCACCTTACGAGCAGTACTTC
TRBV29-1,TRBD1,many,TRBJ2-7,CSVLDRDRGPYEQYF,TGCAGCGTTCTCGACCGGGACAGGGGACCCTACGAGCAGTACTTC
TRBV7-8,TRBD1,.,TRBJ2-7,CASSSLRLTGVPYEQYF,TGTGCCAGCAGCTCTCTCCGACTGACAGGGGTTCCCTACGAGCAGTACTTC
TRBV4-2,TRBD2,.,TRBJ2-2,CASSRPSGANTGELFF,TGTGCCAGCAGCCGCCCTAGCGGCGCGAACACCGGGGAGCTGTTTTTT
TRBV19,.,many,TRBJ2-2,CASSMGGANTGELFF,TGTGCCAGTAGTATGGGGGGCGCGAACACCGGGGAGCTGTTTTTT
TRBV6-1,.,.,TRBJ1-3,CASSAGQGSGNTIYF,TGTGCCAGCAGTGCGGGGCAGGGCTCTGGAAACACCATATATTTT
TRBV29-1,.,.,TRBJ1-5,CSVAGGNSNQPQHF,TGCAGCGTTGCGGGCGGGAATAGCAATCAGCCCCAGCATTTT
TRBV4-2,.,many,TRBJ1-2,CASSQGGTKNYGYTF,TGTGCCAGCAGCCAAGGGGGGACCAAAAACTATGGCTACACCTTC
TRBV13,.,many,TRBJ2-5,CASSLGQTEETQYF,TGTGCCAGCAGCTTAGGGCAGACCGAAGAGACCCAGTACTTC
TRBV12-3/TRBV12-4,.,many,TRBJ1-1,CASSPGQPNTEAFF,TGTGCCAGCAGTCCCGGACAGCCGAACACTGAAGCTTTCTTT
TRBV20-1,TRBD1,.,TRBJ1-2,CSAGEGQGIPGYGYTF,TGCAGTGCTGGAGAGGGACAGGGGATTCCTGGCTATGGCTACACCTTC
TRBV6-2/TRBV6-3,.,.,TRBJ1-1,CASTSILRNTEAFF,TGTGCCAGCACCTCCATTTTGAGGAACACTGAAGCTTTCTTT
TRBV2,.,many,TRBJ2-2,CASRLQGSPGELFF,TGTGCCAGCAGGCTACAGGGTTCCCCCGGGGAGCTGTTTTTT
TRBV30,.,.,TRBJ1-3,CAWRAKGSGNTIYF,TGTGCCTGGAGAGCGAAGGGCTCTGGAAACACCATATATTTT
TRBV12-3/TRBV12-4,TRBD2,many,TRBJ2-5,CASSLVPGGSRIQETQYF,TGTGCCAGCAGTTTAGTTCCGGGAGGGTCCCGAATACAAGAGACCCAGTACTTC
TRBV30,TRBD2,.,TRBJ2-7,CACFRTSGRPAYEQYF,TGTGCCTGCTTTAGGACTAGCGGGAGGCCCGCCTACGAGCAGTACTTC
TRBV6-1,.,.,TRBJ2-7,CASRNTGGEQYF,TGTGCCAGCAGAAATACAGGAGGCGAGCAGTACTTC
TRBV18,.,many,TRBJ1-5,CASSPGYNQPQHF,TGTGCCAGCTCACCAGGGTACAATCAGCCCCAGCATTTT
TRBV12-3/TRBV12-4,TRBD2,.,TRBJ2-5,CASSPLLAGGETQYF,TGTGCCAGCAGCCCCTTACTAGCGGGGGGAGAGACCCAGTACTTC
TRBV28,.,many,TRBJ1-2,CASSWSGGVSGYTF,TGTGCCAGCAGTTGGTCGGGGGGGGTTTCTGGCTACACCTTC
TRBV20-1,.,many,TRBJ2-2,CSAAGAANTGELFF,TGCAGTGCTGCCGGAGCCGCGAACACCGGGGAGCTGTTTTTT
TRBV6-5,.,many,TRBJ1-2,CASTYGGQTNYGYTF,TGTGCCAGCACCTATGGGGGCCAAACTAACTATGGCTACACCTTC
TRBV5-1,.,many,TRBJ1-5,CASSQLGGNQPQHF,TGCGCCAGCAGCCAGCTGGGGGGCAATCAGCCCCAGCATTTT
TRBV7-9,.,many,TRBJ1-1,CASSLSGTEAFF,TGTGCCAGCAGCTTATCAGGCACTGAAGCTTTCTTT
TRBV12-3/TRBV12-4,TRBD2,.,TRBJ2-2,CASPVGAGGGGGELFF,TGTGCCAGCCCAGTGGGAGCGGGAGGAGGTGGCGGGGAGCTGTTTTTT
TRBV12-3/TRBV12-4,.,.,TRBJ1-2,CASSLRDRAPYGYTF,TGTGCCAGCAGTTTACGGGACCGAGCCCCCTATGGCTACACCTTC
TRBV9,.,many,TRBJ2-7,CASRGWGLSPYEQYF,TGTGCCAGCAGGGGGTGGGGGCTTAGCCCCTACGAGCAGTACTTC
TRBV7-8,.,many,TRBJ2-6,CASSFETYTGANVLTF,TGTGCCAGCAGCTTCGAGACTTATACTGGGGCCAACGTCCTGACTTTC
TRBV6-1,TRBD2,.,TRBJ2-5,CASSERLADAQETQYF,TGTGCCAGCAGTGAAAGGCTAGCGGACGCTCAAGAGACCCAGTACTTC
TRBV15,.,.,TRBJ2-7,CATSRGARMEQYF,TGTGCCACCAGCAGAGGGGCCCGGATGGAGCAGTACTTC
TRBV15,TRBD1,many,TRBJ1-5,CATSPGQGRQPQHF,TGTGCCACCAGCCCGGGACAGGGGCGGCAGCCCCAGCATTTT
TRBV5-1,.,few,TRBJ2-2,CASSLDALGGTGELFF,TGCGCCAGCAGCTTGGACGCCCTGGGGGGCACCGGGGAGCTGTTTTTT
TRBV16,.,many,TRBJ1-2,CASSQFIQGMYGYTF,TGTGCCAGCAGCCAATTCATCCAGGGAATGTATGGCTACACCTTC
TRBV20-1,TRBD2,.,TRBJ2-7,CSAYPSWAGDSYEQYF,TGCAGTGCGTACCCCTCGTGGGCGGGAGACTCCTACGAGCAGTACTTC
TRBV12-3/TRBV12-4,.,.,TRBJ2-7,CASSSQGAIRGEQYF,TGTGCCAGCAGTTCCCAGGGAGCGATTAGGGGCGAGCAGTACTTC
TRBV6-5,.,once,TRBJ2-6,CASSYPVGGANVLTF,TGTGCCAGCAGTTACCCGGTGGGTGGGGCCAACGTCCTGACTTTC
TRBV7-2,.,.,TRBJ2-7,CASSPRLVSYEQYF,TGTGCCAGCAGCCCCCGTCTAGTCTCCTACGAGCAGTACTTC
TRBV27,.,many,TRBJ2-7,CASSRAGEVHEQYF,TGTGCCAGCAGTCGCGCAGGGGAAGTCCACGAGCAGTACTTC
TRBV5-1,.,many,TRBJ1-5,CARRSSGSRNQPQHF,TGCGCCAGACGATCGTCAGGAAGTCGCAATCAGCCCCAGCATTTT
TRBV27,.,.,TRBJ1-5,CASSRAPSNQPQHF,TGTGCCAGCAGTCGGGCACCTTCCAATCAGCCCCAGCATTTT
TRBV11-2,.,once,TRBJ2-7,CASSLAPEQYF,TGTGCCAGCAGCTTAGCCCCCGAGCAGTACTTC
TRBV29-1,TRBD1,.,TRBJ1-3,CSVGDRPSGNTIYF,TGCAGCGTCGGGGACAGGCCCTCTGGAAACACCATATATTTT
TRBV18,TRBD1,many,TRBJ1-5,CASSLTGAWDQPQHF,TGTGCCAGCTCACTGACAGGGGCATGGGATCAGCCCCAGCATTTT